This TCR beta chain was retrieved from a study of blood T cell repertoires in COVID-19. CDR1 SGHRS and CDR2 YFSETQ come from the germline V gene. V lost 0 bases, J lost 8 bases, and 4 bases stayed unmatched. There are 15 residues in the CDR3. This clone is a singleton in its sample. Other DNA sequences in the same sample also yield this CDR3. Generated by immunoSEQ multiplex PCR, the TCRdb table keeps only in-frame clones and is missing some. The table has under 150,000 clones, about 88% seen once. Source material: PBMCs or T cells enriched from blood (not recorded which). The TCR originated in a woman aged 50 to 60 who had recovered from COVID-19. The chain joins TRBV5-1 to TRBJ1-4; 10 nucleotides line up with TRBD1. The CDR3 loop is CASSLGGQGGEKLFF. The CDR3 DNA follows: TGCGCCAGCAGCTTGGGAGGACAGGGGGGAGAAAAACTGTTTTTT. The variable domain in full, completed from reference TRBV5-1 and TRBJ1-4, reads KAGVTQTPRYLIKTRGQQVTLSCSPISGHRSVSWYQQTPGQGLQFLFEYFSETQRNKGNFPGRFSGRQFSNSRSEMNVSTLELGDSALYLCASSLGGQGGEKLFFGSGTQLSVL.